Presented here are 5 T cell receptor beta chains from one specimen sequenced in a study of response to subunit inactivated influenza vaccine (dated by TCRdb to the late 2010s). The library was generated by RT-PCR. TCRdb shows the sequencer as Illumina HiSeq 2500. In-frame beta chains were kept once TCRdb had trimmed the public reads at Q25 with fastp and called clones with MiXCR. For every CDR3 protein sequence, its rows merge into one entry that carries the most common genes and DNA. For this sample the table gives under 850,000 distinct CDR3 sequences, of which 15% to 20% were detected only once. The ten top clones hold 9.5% to 13% of the sample. The sequencing here drew on PBMCs from blood, taken more than 4 days after vaccination. These TCRs come from a man aged 50 or older who received an inactivated influenza vaccine. Donor details come from another sample of the same person, matched by shared clones.

The CDR3 region has the DNA TGCAGTGCTCCGGACGGGATTAACTATGGCTACACCTTC. Residues: CSAPDGINYGYTF. V is TRBV20-1 and J is TRBJ1-2; D unresolved. V was shortened by 5 bases and J by 1 base, with 11 bases between the two germline ends. The CDR3 length is 13 residues. Germline values: CDR1 DFQATT, CDR2 SNEGSKA (reference sequence).

The chain has TRBV4-3 and TRBJ2-2; TRBD2 aligns across 12 bases. Looked up from germline, CDR1 is LGHNA and CDR2 is YSLEER. This CDR3 has 18 residues. Germline trimming cut 0 bases from V and 5 bases from J; bases unmatched to any gene: 7. The CDR3 protein is CASSQDRTSGRYTGELFF. In DNA, the CDR3 is TGCGCCAGCAGCCAAGATAGAACTAGCGGGAGGTATACCGGGGAGCTGTTTTTT.

This clonotype was detected a few times. The rearrangement links TRBV7-2 to TRBJ2-6, with D perhaps matching TRBD2 (6 bases). V lost 3 bases and J 3 bases, leaving 18 bases between the germline ends. There are 18 residues in the CDR3. The germline CDR1 and CDR2 sequences are SGHTA and FQGNSA. The CDR3 sequence: CASSFAGGTLFGANVLTF. The CDR3 nucleotides read TGTGCCAGCAGCTTTGCCGGCGGGACGCTGTTTGGGGCCAACGTCCTGACTTTC.

The chain couples TRBV20-1 to TRBJ2-5, with 8 bases fitting TRBD1. In germline, CDR1 is DFQATT, CDR2 SNEGSKA (reference sequence). CDR3 length: 15 residues. J was trimmed by 4 bases and V by 3 bases; bases with no gene match: 10. The CDR3 is CSARGQDGRRETQYF. CDR3 nucleotide sequence: TGCAGTGCTAGGGGACAGGACGGACGTCGAGAGACCCAGTACTTC.

This clonotype was observed many times. The V call is TRBV5-1, the J call TRBJ1-3; D is ambiguous. CDR3 length equals 15 residues. Trimming stripped 1 base from V and 0 bases from J, with 8 bases between. CDR1 and CDR2 (germline): SGHRS, YFSETQ. The CDR3 nucleotides are TGCGCCAGCAGCTTGATCGGCATCTCTGGAAACACCATATATTTT. It codes for CASSLIGISGNTIYF. The variable domain in full, with the rest retrieved from reference TRBV5-1 and TRBJ1-3, is KAGVTQTPRYLIKTRGQQVTLSCSPISGHRSVSWYQQTPGQGLQFLFEYFSETQRNKGNFPGRFSGRQFSNSRSEMNVSTLELGDSALYLCASSLIGISGNTIYFGEGSWLTVV.